This entry is about one T cell receptor beta chain. Its antigen is not known. With a J-beta primer mix and a sample-barcoded 5' primer, a second PCR ran about 7 to 12 cycles. Every molecule of cDNA carried a tag from a template-switch adaptor with 12 random nucleotides. TCRdb reprocessed the 5' RACE reads with MiXCR, giving one entry per CDR3 protein. The sample has 2 million or so distinct CDR3 sequences, 49% seen once. Trimming left V 6 bases short and J 2 bases short, with 13 bases between. In germline, CDR1 is SGHTA, CDR2 FQGNSA. The CDR3 has 14 residues. This entry is derived from a study of blood T cells in healthy people across ages. Study-wide results and caveats: As age increased, TCR beta diversity per million T cells fell in a roughly linear fashion. Long-lived donors exceeded aged donors in naive CD4+ cells and diversity. Since the PBMCs were unsorted, naive and antigen-experienced cells could not be conclusively compared.

This chain uses TRBV7-2 with TRBJ2-5; D not resolved. This receptor was taken from a woman aged 40-49 years in good health. The sample comprised blood. Here the CDR3 reads CASRLTGRQETQYF. The CDR3 DNA sequence: TGTGCCAGCAGGCTAACCGGACGACAAGAGACCCAGTACTTC.